The 15 T cell receptor beta chains below come from one sample, sequenced in a study of shared clonotypes between healthy human individuals. Generated by immunoSEQ multiplex PCR, the TCRdb table keeps only in-frame clones and is missing some. The sample holds 950,000 to 1,100,000 clones; 75% to 85% are singletons and the top ten take around 0.61%. The sequenced sample was memory CD4+ T cells from PBMCs. Subset: CD45RA-negative fraction. The receptors originated from a man aged 18 to 29 in good health. Some clones in this sample may be carry-over from other donors' samples.

V usage is TRBV5-4 and J usage is TRBJ2-1; D uncertain. The CDR3 length is 11 residues. V lost 1 base and J lost 10, with 6 bases in between. The germline CDR1 and CDR2 sequences are SGHNT and YYREEE (reference sequence). The CDR3 reads CASSLSSEQFF. The CDR3 coding sequence is TGTGCCAGCAGCTTGTCGTCCGAGCAGTTCTTC.

V usage is TRBV6-1 and J usage is TRBJ2-5; 8 bases map to TRBD1. The CDR3 spans 16 residues. The V and J ends lost 2 bases and 5 bases, in that order; junction bases with no gene match: 10. Germline assignment: CDR1 MNHNS and CDR2 SASEGT. The CDR3 sequence is CASSELAGQAGETQYF. Written as DNA, the CDR3 is TGTGCCAGCAGTGAATTGGCGGGACAGGCGGGGGAGACCCAGTACTTC.

The CDR3 region has the DNA TGTGCCAGCAGCCCTTTCGGACCTCAAGATACGCAGTATTTT. Translating it yields CASSPFGPQDTQYF. The chain employs TRBV7-3 and TRBJ2-3; D unclear. Germline V gene data show CDR1 as SGHTA and CDR2 as FQGTGA. V was pared by 5 bases and J by 5 bases, with 14 bases between. The CDR3 runs to 14 residues.

The J gene is TRBJ1-1, the V gene TRBV19; 7 nucleotides agree with TRBD1. The CDR3 has 14 residues. The germline V gene has CDR1 LNHDA and CDR2 SQIVND (reference sequence). V trimming: 5 bases; J trimming: 1 base; junction bases outside the gene matches: 4. The CDR3 loop is CASSLGTANTEAFF. CDR3 bases: TGTGCCAGTAGTCTGGGGACAGCGAACACTGAAGCTTTCTTT.

J is TRBJ2-2 and V is TRBV2; a weak D match, TRBD2 (6 bases). Germline V gene sequence: CDR1 SNHLY, CDR2 FYNNEI. The length of the CDR3 is 13 residues. The V end was cut by 4 bases, the J end by 6 bases, with 9 bases between. CDR3 loop: CASSAGLSGELFF. The CDR3 bases are TGTGCCAGCAGTGCAGGACTATCCGGGGAGCTGTTTTTT.

V usage is TRBV28 and J usage is TRBJ1-1, with no clear D. Deletions cut 2 bases from V and 3 bases from J, with 4 bases between. This CDR3 is 12 amino acids long. CDR1 MDHEN and CDR2 SYDVKM come from the germline V gene. CDR3 coding DNA: TGTGCCAGCAGTTTAATCCACACTGAAGCTTTCTTT. Residues: CASSLIHTEAFF.

This clone is a singleton in its sample. This sequence joins TRBV5-1 and TRBJ2-7; the match to TRBD1 covers 9 bases. The CDR3 has 15 amino acids. Germline loops: CDR1 SGHRS, CDR2 YFSETQ. V shed 4 bases and J 0 bases; nucleotides not matched to a gene: 5. This chain's CDR3 is CASSGGTGLSYEQYF. The CDR3 nucleotides read TGCGCCAGCAGCGGCGGGACAGGGCTCTCCTACGAGCAGTACTTC.

This sequence joins TRBV18 and TRBJ2-7; D is undetermined. Germline V gene data show CDR1 as KGHSH and CDR2 as LQKENI. The CDR3 runs 15 residues. Trimming left V 6 bases short and J 5 bases short, with 20 bases between. The CDR3 spells CASSPRAGRGDEQYF. For the CDR3, the DNA is TGTGCCAGCTCCCCAAGGGCCGGGCGCGGAGACGAGCAGTACTTC.

The rearrangement uses TRBV7-8 and TRBJ1-5; 10 nucleotides align to TRBD1. Germline loops: CDR1 SGHVS, CDR2 FQNEAQ. This CDR3 comprises 18 residues. With V trimmed by 3 bases and J by 7 bases, 15 bases remained unmatched. The CDR3: CASSFGTGARDRRQPQHF. As DNA, the CDR3 is TGTGCCAGCAGCTTTGGGACAGGGGCCCGAGACAGAAGGCAGCCCCAGCATTTT.

The chain has TRBV7-9 and TRBJ2-3, with 9 bases that match TRBD2. CDR3 size: 17 residues. Germline V CDR1 and CDR2: SEHNR, FQNEAQ (reference sequence). V lost 3 bases, J lost 6 bases, and 13 bases stayed unmatched. As DNA, the CDR3 is TGTGCCAGCAGCTTCCGCAGCGGGAGGTCGGTCAGTGATACGCAGTATTTT. Its translation: CASSFRSGRSVSDTQYF.

A few counts support this clone. The chain recombines TRBV28 with TRBJ1-5; 7 bases fit TRBD1. The germline gives CDR1 MDHEN, CDR2 SYDVKM. The trim removed 6 bases at V and 5 bases at J, leaving 13 bases unmatched. The CDR3 runs to 16 residues. The CDR3 DNA follows: TGTGCCAGCAGGTTTACCCCGGGACAGCCCCATCAGCCCCAGCATTTT. The encoded protein is CASRFTPGQPHQPQHF.

The genes are TRBV11-2 and TRBJ2-7; TRBD2 matches 7 bases. The trim removed 6 bases at V and 10 bases at J, leaving 15 bases unmatched. CDR1 and CDR2 from the germline V gene are SGHAT and FQNNGV. This CDR3 has 14 amino acids. CDR3 nucleotides: TGTGCCAGCAGAGGACTAGAGTCGGGCTCACGCCAGTACTTC. Its protein product is CASRGLESGSRQYF.

This clone has a handful of counts. At one boundary the junction diverges from the germline segment, which might be a read error. This chain links TRBV5-6 with TRBJ1-1, with a weak D call TRBD1 (6 bases). The CDR3 has 15 residues. The germline CDR1 and CDR2 sequences are SGHDT and YYEEEE. The CDR3 DNA sequence: TGTGCCAGCAGCTTGGTAGGCCAGGGGAACGCTGAAGCTTTCTTT. It is translated as CASSLVGQGNAEAFF. The full variable domain, completed using reference TRBV5-6 and TRBJ1-1, is DAGVTQSPTHLIKTRGQQVTLRCSPKSGHDTVSWYQQALGQGPQFIFQYYEEEERQRGNFPDRFSGHQFPNYSSELNVNALLLGDSALYLCASSLVGQGNAEAFFGQGTRLTVV.

This chain joins TRBV6-6 and TRBJ1-3; D is ambiguous. Trimming removed 7 bases at V and 4 bases at J, with 11 bases between. This CDR3 is built from 13 residues. CDR1 and CDR2 (germline): MNHNY, SVGAGI (reference sequence). The CDR3 region is CASTLRTGNTIYF. As DNA, the CDR3 is TGTGCCAGCACCCTAAGGACCGGAAACACCATATATTTT.

This chain uses TRBV18 with TRBJ1-1, with 7 bases lining up with TRBD1. The CDR3 sequence is 17 residues long. The germline V gene has CDR1 KGHSH and CDR2 LQKENI. The J segment lost 2 bases and the V segment lost 3 bases, leaving 12 bases of the junction unmatched. This CDR3 is CASSPYLRGLGNTEAFF. The CDR3 DNA sequence: TGTGCCAGCTCACCTTACCTCAGGGGGTTAGGAAACACTGAAGCTTTCTTT.